This entry lists 5 T cell receptor beta chains sequenced from one sample in a study of blood T cell repertoires in COVID-19. Some clones are missing from TCRdb's copy, which holds only in-frame ones; the method was immunoSEQ multiplex PCR. Seen here are around 250,000 clones, 85% to 95% observed once, and the top ten hold less than 3.5%. The sequenced sample consisted of PBMCs or T cells enriched from blood (not recorded which). These receptors were collected from a man aged 40-49 years who had been exposed to COVID-19.

The gene calls are TRBV28 and TRBJ2-1; possibly TRBD2 for D (6 bases). This CDR3 has 14 amino acids. CDR1 and CDR2 (germline): MDHEN, SYDVKM. V shed 6 bases and J shed 8 bases, with 17 bases lying between them. CDR3 amino acids: CASRPRGDLDEQFF. CDR3 DNA: TGTGCCAGCAGGCCGCGTGGGGACTTGGATGAGCAGTTCTTC. The full variable domain, rest sourced from reference TRBV28 and TRBJ2-1, is DVKVTQSSRYLVKRTGEKVFLECVQDMDHENMFWYRQDPGLGLRLIYFSYDVKMKEKGDIPEGYSVSREKKERFSLILESASTNQTSMYLCASRPRGDLDEQFFGPGTRLTVL.

The chain uses TRBV9 and TRBJ1-1; TRBD1 aligns across 8 bases. The CDR3 consists of 18 residues. Trimming cost V 3 bases and J 0 bases; bases outside gene matches: 13. Germline CDR1 is SGDLS and CDR2 is YYNGEE. Here the CDR3 reads CASSEKSDRDLVNTEAFF. CDR3 bases: TGTGCCAGCAGCGAAAAATCGGACAGGGATCTCGTGAACACTGAAGCTTTCTTT.

This chain links TRBV5-1 with TRBJ1-5; a weak D match, TRBD1 (5 bases). Germline CDR1 SGHRS, CDR2 YFSETQ. This CDR3 spans 15 amino acids. The V gene lost 0 bases and the J gene lost 0 bases, with 7 bases spanning the gap. The CDR3 region has the DNA TGCGCCAGCAGCTTGGAAGGGGATAGCAATCAGCCCCAGCATTTT. Residues: CASSLEGDSNQPQHF. Complete variable domain (other parts from reference TRBV5-1 and TRBJ1-5): KAGVTQTPRYLIKTRGQQVTLSCSPISGHRSVSWYQQTPGQGLQFLFEYFSETQRNKGNFPGRFSGRQFSNSRSEMNVSTLELGDSALYLCASSLEGDSNQPQHFGDGTRLSIL.

The chain links TRBV24-1 to TRBJ1-2; tentative D call: TRBD1 (5 bases). Germline CDR1 KGHDR, CDR2 SFDVKD. The length of the CDR3 is 14 residues. Trimming shortened V by 0 bases and J by 2 bases, and 6 bases separated the two germline ends. The CDR3 DNA follows: TGTGCCACCAGTGATTTGTCAGGGAACTATGGCTACACCTTC. Amino acid sequence: CATSDLSGNYGYTF.

This chain links TRBV7-9 with TRBJ1-3; 7 nucleotides align to TRBD1. Germline loops: CDR1 SEHNR, CDR2 FQNEAQ (reference sequence). Unmatched junction bases numbered 10, after V lost 5 bases and J lost 0 bases. The CDR3 spans 17 residues. The CDR3 sequence: CASSTNRGRSSGNTIYF. CDR3 nucleotides: TGTGCCAGCAGCACAAACAGGGGCCGAAGCTCTGGAAACACCATATATTTT.